Following are 23 T cell receptor beta chains from one sample sequenced in a study of coeliac disease. Measured with immunoSEQ multiplex PCR; TCRdb has only the in-frame clones, and not every one. The sample has 350 to 500 clones, around 82% seen once. Sequencing input: intraepithelial lymphocytes from the gut. The receptors stem from a human donor without celiac disease.

This chain joins TRBV7-9 and TRBJ1-1; 9 bases fit TRBD1. Trimming cost V 6 bases and J 4 bases; bases outside gene matches: 9. The CDR3 runs 15 residues. In germline, CDR1 is SEHNR, CDR2 FQNEAQ (reference sequence). Here the CDR3 reads CASSPSGQGFTEAFF. In DNA form, the CDR3 reads TGTGCCAGCAGTCCTAGTGGACAGGGGTTCACTGAAGCTTTCTTT.

This clone was detected only once. The CDR3 coding sequence is TGTGCCAGTAGCGCACCAGGGGGCAATGAGCAGTTCTTC. Translating gives CASSAPGGNEQFF. The chain couples TRBV19 to TRBJ2-1, with 7 bases that match TRBD1. V dropped 6 bases and J dropped 6; count of bases not matched to a gene: 5. This CDR3 is built from 13 residues. Germline CDR1 is LNHDA and CDR2 is SQIVND (reference sequence).

This chain uses TRBV7-9 with TRBJ2-4, with TRBD2 identical over 10 bases. Per the germline V gene, CDR1 is SEHNR and CDR2 is FQNEAQ (reference sequence). J gave up 0 bases and V 5 bases, and 4 bases lay outside the gene matches. CDR3 length: 16 residues. CDR3 in amino acids: CASSETSGLAKNIQYF. The CDR3 nucleotides read TGTGCCAGCAGCGAGACTAGCGGGCTAGCCAAAAACATTCAGTACTTC.

The count of this clone is one. The DNA of the CDR3 is TGTGCCAGCAGGGATAAGCGACTAGCGGGAGAGTACTTC. Protein sequence: CASRDKRLAGEYF. The chain recombines TRBV5-6 with TRBJ2-7; TRBD2 aligns across 12 bases. Germline-derived CDR1 and CDR2 are SGHDT and YYEEEE. The CDR3 extends over 13 amino acids. V gave up 5 bases and J gave up 11 bases; unmatched junction bases: 8.

The table lists this clone with a count of one. This chain links TRBV6-1 with TRBJ2-3; a weak D match, TRBD1 (6 bases). V was shortened by 4 bases and J by 2 bases, with 16 bases between the two germline ends. Germline assignment: CDR1 MNHNS and CDR2 SASEGT. The CDR3 covers 16 residues. CDR3: CASSVQQGILTDTQYF. CDR3 DNA sequence: TGTGCCAGCAGTGTCCAACAGGGTATCCTCACAGATACGCAGTATTTT.

The J gene is TRBJ1-5, the V gene TRBV6-1, with D hard to call. The CDR3 is 12 amino acids. V lost 4 bases, J lost 7 bases, and 8 bases lay in between. Germline CDR1 is MNHNS and CDR2 is SASEGT. The CDR3 nucleotides read TGTGCCAGCAGTGGAGGTGGACAGCCCCAGCATTTT. Amino acids: CASSGGGQPQHF.

The chain is built from TRBV27 and TRBJ1-5, with 8 nucleotides matching TRBD1. This CDR3 has 13 amino acids. The germline V gene encodes CDR1 MNHEY and CDR2 SMNVEV (reference sequence). V shed 4 bases and J 15 bases; nucleotides not matched to a gene: 11. The CDR3 DNA reads TGTGCCAGCAGTTCCATTGGACAGGGCAAAAGGCATTTT. Its translation is CASSSIGQGKRHF.

The rearrangement uses TRBV11-2 and TRBJ2-1; 8 nucleotides match TRBD2. Germline-derived CDR1 and CDR2 are SGHAT and FQNNGV. This CDR3 has 17 residues. Trimming cost V 3 bases and J 7 bases; bases outside gene matches: 14. DNA of the CDR3: TGTGCCAGCAGCTTGGGAGGAGTAGCGGGATGGATGAATGAGCAGTTCTTC. This codes for CASSLGGVAGWMNEQFF.

This clone was detected only a few times. The chain employs TRBV19 and TRBJ2-1; 7 bases fit TRBD2. Germline V gene lookup returns CDR1 LNHDA and CDR2 SQIVND (reference sequence). The J segment lost 3 bases and the V segment lost 6 bases, leaving 11 bases of the junction unmatched. The CDR3 length is 16 residues. The CDR3 nucleotides read TGTGCCAGTAGCCCCTCTTGGATAGCGGGCTACAATGAGCAGTTCTTC. Translation gives CASSPSWIAGYNEQFF.

The rearrangement uses TRBV7-8 and TRBJ1-4, with D hard to call. The V gene lost 3 bases and the J gene lost 0 bases, with 8 bases spanning the gap. Germline CDR1 is SGHVS and CDR2 is FQNEAQ. The CDR3 is 15 amino acids. The CDR3 loop reads CASSFTVATNEKLFF. The DNA for the CDR3 is TGTGCCAGCAGCTTTACGGTCGCAACTAATGAAAAACTGTTTTTT. Supplemented by reference TRBV7-8 and TRBJ1-4, the full variable domain reads GAGVSQSPRYKVAKRGQDVALRCDPISGHVSLFWYQQALGQGPEFLTYFQNEAQLDKSGLPSDRFFAERPEGSVSTLKIQRTQQEDSAVYLCASSFTVATNEKLFFGSGTQLSVL.

The rearrangement links TRBV5-5 to TRBJ2-7; 8 bases are a match to TRBD2. The CDR3 runs 16 residues. CDR1 and CDR2 (germline): SGHKS, YYEKEE (reference sequence). Trimming removed 4 bases from V and 0 bases from J; junction bases left unmatched: 9. The CDR3 here is CASSRELAGSSYEQYF. The CDR3 nucleotides read TGTGCCAGCAGCAGAGAGTTAGCGGGGAGCTCCTACGAGCAGTACTTC.

The CDR3 is CASSARSIGQSRANVLTF. The DNA of the CDR3 is TGTGCCAGCAGCGCAAGGTCTATAGGACAAAGTCGGGCCAACGTCCTGACTTTC. The chain has TRBV12-1 and TRBJ2-6; the D segment call TRBD1 is taken from the table without a DNA check. TRBV12-1 is a documented pseudogene. The CDR3 length is 18 residues.

V is TRBV6-5 and J is TRBJ2-1; tentatively, D is TRBD1 (5 bases). Trimming cost V 6 bases and J 9 bases, with 15 bases left between them. CDR1 is MNHEY, CDR2 SVGAGI, per germline. The CDR3 spans 13 residues. The CDR3 is CASSHKGPGEQFF. In DNA form, the CDR3 reads TGTGCCAGCAGCCACAAGGGGCCGGGTGAGCAGTTCTTC.

The V call is TRBV28, the J call TRBJ1-1, with TRBD1 as a possible D gene (6 bases). There are 15 residues in the CDR3. Trimming took off 5 bases at V and 4 bases at J, with 17 bases between the two ends. Germline V CDR1 and CDR2: MDHEN, SYDVKM. CDR3 nucleotide sequence: TGTGCCAGCAGTCCAAATTTCCAGGGGAGCACTGAAGCTTTCTTT. Translated: CASSPNFQGSTEAFF. The full variable domain, in which reference TRBV28 and TRBJ1-1 provide the parts outside the CDR3, is DVKVTQSSRYLVKRTGEKVFLECVQDMDHENMFWYRQDPGLGLRLIYFSYDVKMKEKGDIPEGYSVSREKKERFSLILESASTNQTSMYLCASSPNFQGSTEAFFGQGTRLTVV.

This clone was detected only once. This rearrangement joins TRBV28 to TRBJ1-5, with TRBD1 matching 7 bases. CDR3 length: 15 residues. From germline, CDR1 is MDHEN and CDR2 SYDVKM. V dropped 5 bases and J dropped 0; count of bases not matched to a gene: 4. The CDR3 nucleotides read TGTGCCAGCAGTCACAGGGGTAGTAGCAATCAGCCCCAGCATTTT. Protein: CASSHRGSSNQPQHF.

The rearrangement links TRBV4-3 to TRBJ1-1; 9 nucleotides line up with TRBD1. This CDR3 region has 13 residues. Germline CDR1 LGHNA, CDR2 YSLEER. J gave up 7 bases and V 4 bases, and 4 bases lay outside the gene matches. CDR3 amino acids: CASSRRQGDEAFF. As DNA, the CDR3 is TGCGCCAGCAGCCGCAGACAGGGGGATGAAGCTTTCTTT.

CDR3 in amino acids: CASSLGTGGEAFF. The CDR3 DNA is TGTGCCAGCAGCCTCGGGACAGGGGGTGAAGCTTTCTTT. The rearrangement links TRBV7-2 to TRBJ1-1, with 11 bases lining up with TRBD1. J gave up 7 bases and V 5 bases, and 3 bases lay outside the gene matches. Per germline, CDR1 SGHTA and CDR2 FQGNSA. The CDR3 sequence is 13 residues long.

This chain connects TRBV27 to TRBJ2-2, with TRBD2 matching 10 bases. From germline, CDR1 is MNHEY and CDR2 SMNVEV (reference sequence). Trimming at V came to 5 bases and at J to 10 bases, leaving 10 bases not matched to a gene. The CDR3 spans 15 residues. The CDR3 sequence is CASSRRAGGPVELFF. The CDR3 nucleotides read TGTGCCAGCAGTCGTCGAGCGGGAGGGCCTGTGGAGCTGTTTTTT.

The J gene is TRBJ2-2, the V gene TRBV6-1, with D maybe TRBD2 (6 bases). V shed 2 bases and J shed 4 bases, with 14 bases lying between them. The V gene's germline CDR1 is MNHNS and CDR2 SASEGT. The CDR3 runs to 16 residues. The CDR3 DNA reads as TGTGCCAGCAGTGAATTTGCTAGCGTGAGCACCGGGGAGCTGTTTTTT. Translating gives CASSEFASVSTGELFF.

The chain employs TRBV7-6 and TRBJ2-3, with 8 bases that match TRBD1. Trimming removed 5 bases from V and 6 bases from J; junction bases left unmatched: 10. Germline values: CDR1 SGHVS, CDR2 FNYEAQ. There are 15 residues in the CDR3. In DNA form, the CDR3 reads TGTGCCAGCAGCGAGACAGGGGCCCGCGGCGATACGCAGTATTTT. Its translation is CASSETGARGDTQYF.

The chain recombines TRBV5-5 with TRBJ2-5; 7 bases agree with TRBD2. After removal of 6 bases from V and 5 bases from J, the junction contained 19 bases not matched to a gene. The CDR3 consists of 17 residues. The germline V gene has CDR1 SGHKS and CDR2 YYEKEE (reference sequence). The CDR3: CASTTYASGWSMETQYF. For the CDR3, the DNA is TGTGCCAGCACCACTTATGCTAGCGGTTGGAGTATGGAGACCCAGTACTTC.

The J gene is TRBJ1-1, the V gene TRBV5-4, with 9 bases aligning to TRBD1. With V trimmed by 5 bases and J by 1 base, 0 bases remained unmatched. The CDR3 extends over 13 amino acids. Germline CDR1 SGHNT, CDR2 YYREEE (reference sequence). In DNA form, the CDR3 reads TGTGCCAGCAGGGGACAGGGGAACACTGAAGCTTTCTTT. This sequence encodes CASRGQGNTEAFF.

The chain couples TRBV5-4 to TRBJ1-2, with 10 positions matching TRBD1. The CDR3 covers 14 residues. The V gene end was trimmed by 3 bases and the J gene end by 3 bases; junction bases not matched to a gene: 2. Looked up from germline, CDR1 is SGHNT and CDR2 is YYREEE (reference sequence). CDR3 sequence (DNA): TGTGCCAGCAGCTACGGGACAGGGGACTATGGCTACACCTTC. Translating gives CASSYGTGDYGYTF. Supplemented by reference TRBV5-4 and TRBJ1-2, the full variable domain reads ETGVTQSPTHLIKTRGQQVTLRCSSQSGHNTVSWYQQALGQGPQFIFQYYREEENGRGNFPPRFSGLQFPNYSSELNVNALELDDSALYLCASSYGTGDYGYTFGSGTRLTVV.